The 24 T cell receptor beta chains in this list originate from one sample, sequenced in a study of cytomegalovirus exposure and HLA in healthy donors. This PCR relied on a set of 60 Vbeta primers and 13 Jbeta primers. Clones were sequenced by immunoSEQ multiplex PCR, and TCRdb holds only the in-frame ones, with some missing. Of about 120,000 clones listed, 74% are singletons. The specimen was PBMCs. The receptors derive from a human donor in good health.

This CDR3 reads CASRGGTSGTGEQYF. CDR3 in DNA: TGCGCCAGCAGGGGGGGGACTAGCGGGACGGGCGAGCAGTACTTC. The chain links TRBV10-2 to TRBJ2-7; TRBD2 matches at 13 bases. The length of the CDR3 is 15 residues. Germline V lookup: CDR1 WSHSY, CDR2 SAAADI. V shed 6 bases and J 6 bases; nucleotides not matched to a gene: 8.

The rearrangement joins TRBV18 to TRBJ1-1, with 7 bases identical to TRBD1. Germline CDR1 reads KGHSH; CDR2 reads LQKENI. After removal of 3 bases from V and 0 bases from J, the junction contained 4 bases not matched to a gene. CDR3 length: 15 residues. The CDR3 coding sequence is TGTGCCAGCTCACCCTTGGGACAGATGAACACTGAAGCTTTCTTT. Amino acids: CASSPLGQMNTEAFF.

The chain uses TRBV7-9 and TRBJ1-5, with D tentatively TRBD1 (6 bases). Trimming removed 6 bases at V and 4 bases at J, with 13 bases between. Per germline, CDR1 SEHNR and CDR2 FQNEAQ (reference sequence). The CDR3 spans 14 residues. DNA of the CDR3: TGTGCCAGCAGTCTAGGACAGTGGAATCAGCCCCAGCATTTT. Amino acids: CASSLGQWNQPQHF. The full variable domain, in which reference TRBV7-9 and TRBJ1-5 provide the parts outside the CDR3, is DTGVSQNPRHKITKRGQNVTFRCDPISEHNRLYWYRQTLGQGPEFLTYFQNEAQLEKSRLLSDRFSAERPKGSFSTLEIQRTEQGDSAMYLCASSLGQWNQPQHFGDGTRLSIL.

This chain connects TRBV6-1 to TRBJ2-7, with TRBD1 matching 9 bases. The CDR3 extends over 15 amino acids. Germline-derived CDR1 and CDR2 are MNHNS and SASEGT. The J segment lost 4 bases and the V segment lost 0 bases, leaving 4 bases of the junction unmatched. CDR3 amino acids: CASSEAGTGLYEQYF. Here the CDR3 DNA reads TGTGCCAGCAGTGAAGCCGGGACAGGGTTATACGAGCAGTACTTC.

This clone was observed once. The CDR3 region is CASRLTGSSNQPQHF. The CDR3, as DNA: TGTGCCAGCAGGCTGACAGGGAGTAGCAATCAGCCCCAGCATTTT. V usage is TRBV6-1 and J usage is TRBJ1-5; 7 bases align to TRBD1. The CDR3 has 15 amino acids. J was trimmed by 0 bases and V by 6 bases; bases with no gene match: 5. Per the germline V gene, CDR1 is MNHNS and CDR2 is SASEGT.

The chain joins TRBV5-4 to TRBJ2-2; 12 bases are shared with TRBD2. With V trimmed by 5 bases and J by 2 bases, 13 bases remained unmatched. The germline gives CDR1 SGHNT, CDR2 YYREEE (reference sequence). This CDR3 is 19 amino acids long. The CDR3 spells CASSELSGTSGLNTGELFF. In DNA, the CDR3 is TGTGCCAGCAGTGAATTATCCGGGACTAGCGGGCTTAACACCGGGGAGCTGTTTTTT. The whole variable domain, remainder taken from reference TRBV5-4 and TRBJ2-2, is ETGVTQSPTHLIKTRGQQVTLRCSSQSGHNTVSWYQQALGQGPQFIFQYYREEENGRGNFPPRFSGLQFPNYSSELNVNALELDDSALYLCASSELSGTSGLNTGELFFGEGSRLTVL.

The chain joins TRBV7-2 to TRBJ1-4; no firm D call. Between the trimmed V and J ends, which lost 0 bases and 7 bases, there was a span of 12 bases. This CDR3 contains 15 residues. CDR1 SGHTA and CDR2 FQGNSA come from the germline V gene. DNA of the CDR3: TGTGCCAGCAGCTTAGCGCCCGGCGAGGGTGAAAAACTGTTTTTT. Protein: CASSLAPGEGEKLFF.

The chain has TRBV5-3 and TRBJ1-6, with 11 positions matching TRBD1. TRBV5-3 is an open reading frame whose function is uncertain. The CDR3 spans 16 residues. The ends lost 3 bases at V and 8 bases at J; junction bases unmatched: 7. CDR3 bases: TGTGCCAGAAGCTGGGGACAGGGGGTGGTTGATTCACCCCTCCACTTT. It translates to CARSWGQGVVDSPLHF.

The chain links TRBV18 to TRBJ2-2; D might be TRBD1 (6 bases). Germline lookup yields CDR1 KGHSH and CDR2 LQKENI. The CDR3 has 16 residues. V was cut by 1 base and J by 1 base, with 10 bases left in between. CDR3 nucleotides: TGTGCCAGCTCACCACTGCAGGGGAGGAACACCGGGGAGCTGTTTTTT. It translates to CASSPLQGRNTGELFF.

The rearrangement joins TRBV4-1 to TRBJ2-3; D may be TRBD2 (7 bases). With 0 bases removed from V and 5 bases from J, the gap between germline ends came to 15 bases. CDR1 and CDR2 (germline): MGHRA, YSYEKL. There are 16 residues in the CDR3. DNA of the CDR3: TGCGCCAGCAGCCAAGATGGGGGGGGGCCTGGAGATACGCAGTATTTT. Protein: CASSQDGGGPGDTQYF.

The chain is built from TRBV5-5 and TRBJ1-5; D remains ambiguous. The germline V gene encodes CDR1 SGHKS and CDR2 YYEKEE (reference sequence). The CDR3 contains 13 residues. V lost 2 bases and J lost 6, with 9 bases in between. The DNA of the CDR3 is TGTGCCAGCAGCTTCGGAGCTGTTCAGCCCCAGCATTTT. Translated: CASSFGAVQPQHF.

The rearrangement joins TRBV6-5 to TRBJ2-7, with a tentative D call TRBD2 (6 bases). There are 13 residues in the CDR3. The germline CDR1 and CDR2 sequences are MNHEY and SVGAGI. Trimming left V 5 bases short and J 3 bases short, with 11 bases between. The CDR3 nucleotides read TGTGCCAGCAGTGGGGAGGTGGGCTACGAGCAGTACTTC. Amino acid sequence: CASSGEVGYEQYF.

The sample holds one count of this clone. This chain links TRBV7-6 with TRBJ1-4, with TRBD1 as a possible D gene (5 bases). Germline V lookup: CDR1 SGHVS, CDR2 FNYEAQ. With 2 bases removed from V and 8 bases from J, the gap between germline ends came to 12 bases. CDR3 length equals 14 residues. The DNA for the CDR3 is TGTGCCAGCAGCTTAAGCAGGGTAGGGGAAAAACTGTTTTTT. Translated, it gives CASSLSRVGEKLFF. The full variable domain, rest sourced from reference TRBV7-6 and TRBJ1-4, is GAGVSQSPRYKVTKRGQDVALRCDPISGHVSLYWYRQALGQGPEFLTYFNYEAQQDKSGLPNDRFSAERPEGSISTLTIQRTEQRDSAMYRCASSLSRVGEKLFFGSGTQLSVL.

The chain uses TRBV6-5 and TRBJ2-1, with D perhaps TRBD2 (5 bases). Trimming left V 6 bases short and J 7 bases short, with 13 bases between. Germline lookup yields CDR1 MNHEY and CDR2 SVGAGI. The CDR3 loop spans 13 amino acids. CDR3 in amino acids: CASRYRSGNEQFF. CDR3 bases: TGTGCCAGCAGATATCGATCGGGGAATGAGCAGTTCTTC.

The CDR3 spells CASSVRTGVPYEQYF. The CDR3 DNA is TGCGCCAGCAGCGTGAGGACAGGGGTACCCTACGAGCAGTACTTC. V is TRBV5-1 and J is TRBJ2-7; 9 nucleotides line up with TRBD1. Germline V gives CDR1 SGHRS, CDR2 YFSETQ. V gave up 4 bases and J gave up 2 bases; unmatched junction bases: 7. The CDR3 extends over 15 amino acids.

This rearrangement joins TRBV5-1 to TRBJ2-5; 8 bases agree with TRBD1. V lost 0 bases and J lost 7; bases outside the gene matches: 8. The CDR3 contains 15 residues. Germline CDR1 is SGHRS and CDR2 is YFSETQ. The CDR3 region has the DNA TGCGCCAGCAGCTTGGCTCCAGGGGGCGGAGGGACCCAGTACTTC. Its protein is CASSLAPGGGGTQYF.

The chain employs TRBV19 and TRBJ1-1, with TRBD1 matching over 12 bases. Unmatched junction bases numbered 16, after V lost 6 bases and J lost 8 bases. The germline V gene encodes CDR1 LNHDA and CDR2 SQIVND (reference sequence). The CDR3 totals 17 residues. In DNA, the CDR3 is TGTGCCAGTAGGGCTTCCGGGACAGGGGGCGTAAAAGCCGAAGCTTTCTTT. Translation: CASRASGTGGVKAEAFF.

This sequence joins TRBV29-1 and TRBJ2-1; possibly TRBD2 for D (5 bases). Trimming left V 6 bases short and J 6 bases short, with 9 bases between. Looked up from germline, CDR1 is SQVTM and CDR2 is ANQGSEA. The CDR3 length is 11 residues. CDR3 region: CSVGVVNEQFF. The CDR3 DNA sequence: TGCAGCGTGGGAGTTGTCAATGAGCAGTTCTTC.

The J gene is TRBJ2-1, the V gene TRBV9; 9 bases are a match to TRBD2. Germline V CDR1 and CDR2: SGDLS, YYNGEE. J gave up 1 base and V 2 bases, and 4 bases lay outside the gene matches. There are 16 residues in the CDR3. CDR3 bases: TGTGCCAGCAGCGTGTCTAGCGGGGTGTCCTACAATGAGCAGTTCTTC. Translated: CASSVSSGVSYNEQFF.

The rearrangement uses TRBV7-2 and TRBJ2-7, with D uncertain. CDR3 length: 15 residues. Germline V gene lookup returns CDR1 SGHTA and CDR2 FQGNSA. V lost 2 bases and J lost 0, with 11 bases in between. CDR3 nucleotide sequence: TGTGCCAGCAGCTTATTTACGCGAAGCTCCTACGAGCAGTACTTC. Its translation: CASSLFTRSSYEQYF.

The chain links TRBV20-1 to TRBJ1-2, with D possibly matching TRBD1 (5 bases). Germline V gene lookup returns CDR1 DFQATT and CDR2 SNEGSKA (reference sequence). With 4 bases removed from V and 8 bases from J, the gap between germline ends came to 8 bases. The CDR3 totals 10 residues. CDR3 protein: CSAKGNGYTF. CDR3 nucleotide sequence: TGCAGTGCTAAGGGGAACGGCTACACCTTC.

The CDR3 nucleotides read TGTGCCAGCAGTCGGGCGGGGGGGAACACCGGGGAGCTGTTTTTT. Its translation: CASSRAGGNTGELFF. This sequence joins TRBV6-5 and TRBJ2-2, with 8 bases matching TRBD2. Per germline, CDR1 MNHEY and CDR2 SVGAGI. With V trimmed by 5 bases and J by 1 base, 3 bases remained unmatched. The CDR3 consists of 15 residues.

The chain uses TRBV15 and TRBJ2-6, with D possibly matching TRBD2 (5 bases). Germline V CDR1 and CDR2: LNHNV, YYDKDF (reference sequence). V lost 3 bases and J 9 bases, leaving 18 bases between the germline ends. The CDR3 loop spans 16 amino acids. The CDR3 DNA follows: TGTGCCACCAGCAGTACGTTGAGGGATCGGGACAACGTCCTGACTTTC. Residues: CATSSTLRDRDNVLTF.

This clone has more than one count but fewer than ten. The rearrangement links TRBV11-3 to TRBJ2-3; a weak D match, TRBD1 (5 bases). This CDR3 spans 15 amino acids. Germline CDR1 is SGHNT and CDR2 is YENEEA. V shed 3 bases and J shed 0 bases, with 10 bases lying between them. CDR3 loop: CASSFEGASTDTQYF. For the CDR3, the DNA is TGTGCCAGCAGCTTCGAAGGGGCAAGCACAGATACGCAGTATTTT.